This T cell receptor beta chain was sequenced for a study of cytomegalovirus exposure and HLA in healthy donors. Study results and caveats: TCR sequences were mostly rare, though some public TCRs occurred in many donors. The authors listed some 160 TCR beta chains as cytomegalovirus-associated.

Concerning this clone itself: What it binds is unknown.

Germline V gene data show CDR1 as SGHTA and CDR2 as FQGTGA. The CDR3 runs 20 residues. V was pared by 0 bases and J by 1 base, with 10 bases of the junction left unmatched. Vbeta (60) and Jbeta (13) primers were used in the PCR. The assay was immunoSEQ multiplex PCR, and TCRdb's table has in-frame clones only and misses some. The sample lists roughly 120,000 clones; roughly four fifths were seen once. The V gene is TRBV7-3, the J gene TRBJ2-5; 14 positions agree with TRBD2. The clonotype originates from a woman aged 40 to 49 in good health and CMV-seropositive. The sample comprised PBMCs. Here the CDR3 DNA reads TGTGCCAGCAGCTTAACGTTTGTGGGACTAGCGGGGGACGCCCAAGAGACCCAGTACTTC. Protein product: CASSLTFVGLAGDAQETQYF. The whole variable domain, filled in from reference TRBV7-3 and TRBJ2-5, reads GAGVSQTPSNKVTEKGKYVELRCDPISGHTALYWYRQSLGQGPEFLIYFQGTGAADDSGLPNDRFFAVRPEGSVSTLKIQRTERGDSAVYLCASSLTFVGLAGDAQETQYFGPGTRLLVL.